A selection of T cell receptor beta chains follows, all from one sample in a study of tumor-infiltrating lymphocytes in oesophageal squamous cell carcinoma. TCRdb reprocessed the PCR reads via MiXCR and lists one record per CDR3 protein. Among 10,000 to 15,000 distinct CDR3 sequences listed, roughly 60% were seen once. The material sequenced was esophageal tumor tissue. The origin of the receptors is a female donor with esophageal squamous cell carcinoma. Both conserved end residues are part of each CDR3. The order of the fields is V gene, D gene, J gene, clone size, CDR3 protein, CDR3 DNA. D genes are given only for firm matches. Clone size is stated in some rows and not others, as once, few, many or a class when expanded.

V: TRBV24-1; D: .; J: TRBJ2-1; size: .; CDR3: CATRGRGLSSYNEQFF; DNA: TGTGCCACCAGGGGGCGAGGGTTAAGCTCCTACAATGAGCAGTTCTTC
V: TRBV7-2; D: TRBD2; J: TRBJ2-7; size: .; CDR3: CASSRDYSYEQYF; DNA: TGTGCCAGCAGCAGGGACTACTCCTACGAGCAGTACTTC
V: TRBV6-1; D: .; J: TRBJ2-3; size: .; CDR3: CASSNDLDTQYF; DNA: TGTGCCAGCAGTAACGACCTAGATACGCAGTATTTT
V: TRBV7-2; D: TRBD2; J: TRBJ2-7; size: .; CDR3: CASSLGVAGGYEQYF; DNA: TGTGCCAGCAGCCTTGGGGTAGCGGGGGGTTACGAGCAGTACTTC
V: TRBV6-5; D: TRBD1; J: TRBJ1-1; size: .; CDR3: CASRASGGEREAFF; DNA: TGTGCCAGCAGAGCCTCAGGGGGTGAGCGTGAAGCTTTCTTT
V: TRBV7-3; D: .; J: TRBJ2-3; size: .; CDR3: CASSLSRTDTQYF; DNA: TGTGCCAGCAGCTTATCACGCACAGATACGCAGTATTTT
V: TRBV7-4; D: .; J: TRBJ1-1; size: .; CDR3: CASSFSRDTEAFF; DNA: TGTGCCAGCAGCTTCTCTAGGGACACTGAAGCTTTCTTT
V: TRBV7-8; D: TRBD2; J: TRBJ2-3; size: .; CDR3: CASSLVILAGTDTQYF; DNA: TGTGCCAGCAGCTTAGTTATACTAGCGGGAACAGATACGCAGTATTTT
V: TRBV6-1; D: .; J: TRBJ1-5; size: once; CDR3: CASSEPNYSNQPQHF; DNA: TGTGCCAGCAGTGAACCCAACTATAGCAATCAGCCCCAGCATTTT
V: TRBV7-6; D: .; J: TRBJ2-7; size: .; CDR3: CASSFAREQYF; DNA: TGTGCCAGCAGCTTTGCACGGGAGCAGTACTTC
V: TRBV11-2; D: .; J: TRBJ2-2; size: medium-sized; CDR3: CASTQRPFTGELFF; DNA: TGTGCCAGCACCCAAAGGCCATTCACCGGGGAGCTGTTTTTT
V: TRBV12-3/TRBV12-4; D: .; J: TRBJ1-6; size: .; CDR3: CASSLAGTIRSPLHF; DNA: TGTGCCAGCAGTCTCGCCGGGACCATAAGGTCACCCCTCCACTTT
V: TRBV7-2; D: TRBD2; J: TRBJ2-1; size: few; CDR3: CASSHLAGYSNEQFF; DNA: TGTGCCAGCAGCCATCTAGCGGGGTACTCCAATGAGCAGTTCTTC
V: TRBV7-2; D: .; J: TRBJ2-2; size: .; CDR3: CASSFSRGNTGELFF; DNA: TGTGCCAGCAGCTTTTCTAGGGGAAACACCGGGGAGCTGTTTTTT
V: TRBV7-3; D: .; J: TRBJ2-1; size: .; CDR3: CASSPYTSSKVNEQFF; DNA: TGTGCCAGCAGCCCCTACACTAGCAGTAAAGTCAATGAGCAGTTCTTC
V: TRBV7-2; D: TRBD2; J: TRBJ2-5; size: once; CDR3: CASSLGLAGVQETQYF; DNA: TGTGCCAGCAGCTTAGGACTAGCGGGTGTCCAAGAGACCCAGTACTTC
V: TRBV6-1; D: .; J: TRBJ2-3; size: few; CDR3: CASSEVRARGADTQYF; DNA: TGTGCCAGCAGTGAAGTAAGAGCGAGAGGTGCAGATACGCAGTATTTT
V: TRBV12-3/TRBV12-4; D: .; J: TRBJ2-5; size: .; CDR3: CASSLAGGGETQYF; DNA: TGTGCCAGCAGTTTAGCGGGAGGTGGGGAGACCCAGTACTTC
V: TRBV12-3/TRBV12-4; D: TRBD2; J: TRBJ2-6; size: .; CDR3: CASRVSGLSGANVLTF; DNA: TGTGCCAGCAGGGTTAGCGGGCTCTCTGGGGCCAACGTCCTGACTTTC
V: TRBV20-1; D: .; J: TRBJ2-7; size: .; CDR3: CSAGGGYEQYF; DNA: TGCAGTGCTGGGGGCGGGTACGAGCAGTACTTC
V: TRBV7-3; D: TRBD2; J: TRBJ2-1; size: .; CDR3: CASSPLAGSYNEQFF; DNA: TGTGCCAGCAGCCCCTTAGCGGGGTCCTACAATGAGCAGTTCTTC
V: TRBV5-1; D: .; J: TRBJ2-2; size: few; CDR3: CASRIYRNTGELFF; DNA: TGCGCCAGCAGGATATACAGGAACACCGGGGAGCTGTTTTTT